Below are 16 T cell receptor beta chains sequenced from a single sample in a study of cytomegalovirus exposure and HLA in healthy donors. Vbeta (60) and Jbeta (13) primers were used in the PCR. Produced via immunoSEQ multiplex PCR; TCRdb's table is partial and in-frame only. The table records about 190,000 clones, 79% of them present only once. The specimen sequenced was PBMCs. These receptors were collected from a woman under 30 in good health and CMV-seronegative.

The gene calls are TRBV15 and TRBJ2-5, with 9 bases that match TRBD2. The CDR3 is 15 amino acids. CDR1 is LNHNV and CDR2 is YYDKDF in the germline V gene (reference sequence). The V gene end was trimmed by 5 bases and the J gene end by 5 bases; junction bases not matched to a gene: 9. CDR3 in amino acids: CATSLGSGSGETQYF. In DNA form, the CDR3 reads TGTGCCACCAGCCTAGGTAGCGGGAGCGGGGAGACCCAGTACTTC.

The rearrangement joins TRBV25-1 to TRBJ2-2; 12 nucleotides match TRBD2. The CDR3 is 16 residues long. Germline lookup yields CDR1 MGHDK and CDR2 SYGVNS. V trimming: 6 bases; J trimming: 4 bases; junction bases outside the gene matches: 6. CDR3: CASRGRLAGATGELFF. The CDR3 DNA sequence: TGTGCCAGCAGGGGTAGACTAGCGGGAGCCACCGGGGAGCTGTTTTTT.

V gene TRBV7-9 combines with J gene TRBJ1-1; D is uncertain. Germline CDR1 reads SEHNR; CDR2 reads FQNEAQ (reference sequence). The CDR3 spans 14 residues. V was trimmed by 4 bases and J by 3 bases, leaving 12 bases between them. CDR3 region: CASSSTQSDTEAFF. The DNA for the CDR3 is TGTGCCAGCAGCTCGACTCAAAGTGACACTGAAGCTTTCTTT.

The genes are TRBV30 and TRBJ1-6; D ambiguous. In germline, CDR1 is GTSNPN, CDR2 SVGIG (reference sequence). This CDR3 comprises 13 residues. V was shortened by 7 bases and J by 0 bases, with 7 bases between the two germline ends. CDR3 in amino acids: CAFRHSYNSPLHF. CDR3 nucleotides: TGTGCCTTCCGACACTCCTATAATTCACCCCTCCACTTT.

V usage is TRBV28 and J usage is TRBJ2-5, with 8 bases fitting TRBD1. The CDR3 consists of 15 residues. J was trimmed by 2 bases and V by 3 bases; bases with no gene match: 5. CDR1 and CDR2 from the germline V gene are MDHEN and SYDVKM. The CDR3 reads CASSLQGAGQETQYF. CDR3 nucleotides: TGTGCCAGCAGTTTGCAGGGGGCAGGGCAAGAGACCCAGTACTTC.

J is TRBJ1-1 and V is TRBV6-6; 8 nucleotides agree with TRBD1. The CDR3 is 16 residues long. Per germline, CDR1 MNHNY and CDR2 SVGAGI (reference sequence). V was clipped by 7 bases and J by 6 bases; unmatched bases: 16. The CDR3 region has the DNA TGTGCCAGCATTACCCCAAACGGACAGGGAGTCCCTGAAGCTTTCTTT. It yields the protein CASITPNGQGVPEAFF.

This clone has only one observation. This chain connects TRBV28 to TRBJ2-7, with 7 nucleotides matching TRBD1. Germline V gene data show CDR1 as MDHEN and CDR2 as SYDVKM. The length of the CDR3 is 14 residues. The J segment lost 3 bases and the V segment lost 6 bases, leaving 8 bases of the junction unmatched. The CDR3: CASSPTGSFYEQYF. CDR3 in DNA: TGTGCCAGCAGCCCGACAGGGAGCTTCTACGAGCAGTACTTC.

J is TRBJ2-3 and V is TRBV7-2; D is possibly TRBD2 (6 bases). CDR3 length: 12 amino acids. Deletions cut 8 bases from V and 2 bases from J, with 8 bases between. CDR1 and CDR2 (germline): SGHTA, FQGNSA. The DNA for the CDR3 is TGTGCCAGCGCGGGGTACACAGATACGCAGTATTTT. Protein product: CASAGYTDTQYF.

The chain has TRBV28 and TRBJ2-3, with TRBD2 matching 7 bases. Germline loops: CDR1 MDHEN, CDR2 SYDVKM. The CDR3 spans 12 residues. V was clipped by 6 bases and J by 14 bases; unmatched bases: 11. The CDR3 region is CASSLTGGRGYF. The CDR3 DNA reads TGTGCCAGCAGCCTGACCGGGGGGAGGGGGTATTTT.

This sequence joins TRBV7-9 and TRBJ1-6, with D unresolved. Germline V gene sequence: CDR1 SEHNR, CDR2 FQNEAQ (reference sequence). CDR3 size: 16 residues. Trimming left V 1 base short and J 10 bases short, with 17 bases between. CDR3 in amino acids: CASSLEGQVLSSPLHF. In DNA form, the CDR3 reads TGTGCCAGCAGCTTAGAAGGTCAGGTCTTGAGCTCACCCCTCCACTTT.

The gene calls are TRBV5-4 and TRBJ1-1; D is undetermined. Germline-derived CDR1 and CDR2 are SGHNT and YYREEE (reference sequence). V was trimmed by 5 bases and J by 2 bases, leaving 13 bases between them. This CDR3 is built from 14 residues. Here the CDR3 DNA reads TGTGCCAGCAGATTAGACCGAGGTAACACTGAAGCTTTCTTT. It encodes CASRLDRGNTEAFF. Variable domain in full (rest from reference TRBV5-4 and TRBJ1-1): ETGVTQSPTHLIKTRGQQVTLRCSSQSGHNTVSWYQQALGQGPQFIFQYYREEENGRGNFPPRFSGLQFPNYSSELNVNALELDDSALYLCASRLDRGNTEAFFGQGTRLTVV.

In its sample, this clone was seen once. This chain joins TRBV7-9 and TRBJ2-3; 8 bases agree with TRBD2. The germline V gene encodes CDR1 SEHNR and CDR2 FQNEAQ (reference sequence). CDR3 length: 16 amino acids. After removal of 8 bases from V and 4 bases from J, the junction contained 14 bases not matched to a gene. The CDR3: CASAGREGPRPDTQYF. For the CDR3, the DNA is TGTGCCAGCGCCGGTCGGGAGGGCCCTCGGCCAGATACGCAGTATTTT.

The V gene is TRBV4-2, the J gene TRBJ2-4, with D tentatively TRBD2 (6 bases). V was shortened by 4 bases and J by 0 bases, with 16 bases between the two germline ends. The CDR3 is 17 residues long. CDR1 is LGHNA and CDR2 is YNFKEQ in the germline V gene. This CDR3 is CASSLVAEILAKNIQYF. Here the CDR3 DNA reads TGTGCCAGCAGCCTCGTAGCGGAAATTTTAGCCAAAAACATTCAGTACTTC.

The chain links TRBV5-1 to TRBJ1-1; D unclear. Germline lookup yields CDR1 SGHRS and CDR2 YFSETQ. V gave up 7 bases and J gave up 0 bases, with 13 bases separating them. The CDR3 is 14 amino acids. For the CDR3, the DNA is TGCGCCAGCGGGCGGGATTTTATGAACACTGAAGCTTTCTTT. It translates to CASGRDFMNTEAFF.

J is TRBJ1-6 and V is TRBV28, with D maybe TRBD1 (6 bases). Looked up from germline, CDR1 is MDHEN and CDR2 is SYDVKM. The V and J ends lost 3 bases and 7 bases respectively, with 13 bases between them. The CDR3 is 15 residues long. The CDR3 loop is CASSLGGARNSPLHF. The CDR3 DNA reads as TGTGCCAGCAGTTTGGGGGGGGCGCGGAATTCACCCCTCCACTTT. Full variable domain (rest looked up from reference TRBV28 and TRBJ1-6): DVKVTQSSRYLVKRTGEKVFLECVQDMDHENMFWYRQDPGLGLRLIYFSYDVKMKEKGDIPEGYSVSREKKERFSLILESASTNQTSMYLCASSLGGARNSPLHFGNGTRLTVT.

The chain couples TRBV5-4 to TRBJ2-1; D gene ambiguous. Between the trimmed V and J ends, which lost 0 bases and 0 bases, there was a span of 7 bases. Germline V gene data show CDR1 as SGHNT and CDR2 as YYREEE (reference sequence). This CDR3 is 15 amino acids long. The CDR3 DNA reads TGTGCCAGCAGCTTGGGGCAGGCCTCCTACAATGAGCAGTTCTTC. Protein sequence: CASSLGQASYNEQFF.